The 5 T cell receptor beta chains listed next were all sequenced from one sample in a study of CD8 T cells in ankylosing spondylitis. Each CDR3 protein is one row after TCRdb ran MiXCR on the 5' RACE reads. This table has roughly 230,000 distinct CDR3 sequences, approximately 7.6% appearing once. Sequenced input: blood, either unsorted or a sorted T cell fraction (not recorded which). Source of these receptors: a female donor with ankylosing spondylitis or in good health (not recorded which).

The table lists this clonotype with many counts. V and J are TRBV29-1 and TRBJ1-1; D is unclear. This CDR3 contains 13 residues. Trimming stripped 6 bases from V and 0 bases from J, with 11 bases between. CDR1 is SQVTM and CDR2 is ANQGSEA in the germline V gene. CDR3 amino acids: CSVYPGLNTEAFF. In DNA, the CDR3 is TGCAGCGTCTATCCGGGCTTGAACACTGAAGCTTTCTTT.

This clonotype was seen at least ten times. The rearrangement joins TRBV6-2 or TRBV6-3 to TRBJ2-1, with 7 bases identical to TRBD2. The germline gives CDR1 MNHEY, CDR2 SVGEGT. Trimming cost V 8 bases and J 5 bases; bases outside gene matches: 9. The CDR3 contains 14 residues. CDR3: CASRRSAGDNEQFF. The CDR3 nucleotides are TGTGCCAGCCGACGGTCGGCGGGAGACAATGAGCAGTTCTTC.

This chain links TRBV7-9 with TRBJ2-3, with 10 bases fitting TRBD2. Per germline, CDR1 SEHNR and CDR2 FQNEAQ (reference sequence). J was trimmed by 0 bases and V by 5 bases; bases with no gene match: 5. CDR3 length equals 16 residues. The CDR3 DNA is TGTGCCAGCAGCAGTAGCGGGAGGCTGAGCACAGATACGCAGTATTTT. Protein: CASSSSGRLSTDTQYF.

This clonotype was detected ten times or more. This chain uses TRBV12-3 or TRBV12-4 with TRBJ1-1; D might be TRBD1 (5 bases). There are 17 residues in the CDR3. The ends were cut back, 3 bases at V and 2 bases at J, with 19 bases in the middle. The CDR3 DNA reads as TGTGCCAGCAGTTTCTGGGGGGGGATTAGCGGAAACACTGAAGCTTTCTTT. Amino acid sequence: CASSFWGGISGNTEAFF.

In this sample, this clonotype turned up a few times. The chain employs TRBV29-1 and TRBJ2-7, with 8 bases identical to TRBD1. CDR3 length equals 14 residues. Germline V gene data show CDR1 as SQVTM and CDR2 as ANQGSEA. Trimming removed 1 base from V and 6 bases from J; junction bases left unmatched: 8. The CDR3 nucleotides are TGCAGCGTTGAAGCTTCGGGACAGGCTGCCGAGCAGTACTTC. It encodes CSVEASGQAAEQYF.